Each of the 27 T cell receptor beta chains below was sequenced from the same sample in a study of blood T cells in healthy people across ages. Through a sample-barcoded 5' primer and a J-beta primer mix, a second PCR was run for roughly 6 to 11 cycles. TCRdb processed the 5' RACE reads anew with MiXCR; each CDR3 protein has one entry. The sample consists of a few hundred thousand distinct CDR3 sequences, 27% of them appearing once. Sequenced material: blood. Receptor source: a woman in her sixties or seventies in good health.

This clonotype has more than one count but fewer than ten. V usage is TRBV4-2 and J usage is TRBJ1-2; D remains unclear. There are 14 residues in the CDR3. V lost 2 bases and J lost 6, with 13 bases in between. In germline, CDR1 is LGHNA, CDR2 YNFKEQ. CDR3 DNA: TGTGCCAGCAGCCAAAATGTGGGAATGGATGGCTACACCTTC. Its protein product is CASSQNVGMDGYTF.

The chain uses TRBV12-3 or TRBV12-4 and TRBJ1-2, with 7 bases fitting TRBD1. J gave up 3 bases and V 5 bases, and 0 bases lay outside the gene matches. This CDR3 contains 12 residues. The CDR3 nucleotides read TGTGCCAGCAGTACAGGGGACTATGGCTACACCTTC. Translating it yields CASSTGDYGYTF.

There are a few counts of this clonotype. The J gene is TRBJ2-4, the V gene TRBV7-9; no clear D. V lost 2 bases and J lost 7, with 18 bases in between. Germline assignment: CDR1 SEHNR and CDR2 FQNEAQ (reference sequence). The CDR3 totals 16 residues. CDR3 bases: TGTGCCAGCAGCTTAAGTCCAGGCCGGGCAGAGAACATTCAGTACTTC. It is translated as CASSLSPGRAENIQYF.

The chain employs TRBV7-2 and TRBJ2-5; D is ambiguous. The V end lost 4 bases, the J end lost 0 bases, and 6 bases lay between the germline ends. Germline CDR1 SGHTA, CDR2 FQGNSA. This CDR3 contains 13 residues. In DNA form, the CDR3 reads TGTGCCAGCAGCTACTTTCACCAAGAGACCCAGTACTTC. This encodes CASSYFHQETQYF.

This sequence joins TRBV21-1 and TRBJ2-6; the table's D call, TRBD1, was not checked against the DNA. TRBV21-1 is a documented pseudogene. The CDR3 is made up of 19 amino acids. The CDR3 loop is CASSKARPQRGAGANVLTF. The CDR3 DNA follows: TGTGCCAGCAGCAAAGCGCGACCCCAGAGGGGAGCTGGGGCCAACGTCCTGACTTTC.

This clonotype was detected a few times. This chain links TRBV29-1 with TRBJ2-6, with 9 bases aligning to TRBD1. This CDR3 is 15 amino acids long. V lost 6 bases and J lost 3; bases outside the gene matches: 6. Germline values: CDR1 SQVTM, CDR2 ANQGSEA. The CDR3 region has the DNA TGCAGCGTGGGGACAGGGATTGGTGGGGCCAACGTCCTGACTTTC. Protein product: CSVGTGIGGANVLTF.

This chain links TRBV24-1 with TRBJ2-2, with D hard to call. Between the trimmed V and J ends, which lost 9 bases and 0 bases, there was a span of 16 bases. The CDR3 is made up of 16 amino acids. Germline V gene sequence: CDR1 KGHDR, CDR2 SFDVKD. CDR3 loop: CATSLSGGTNTGELFF. DNA for the CDR3: TGTGCCACCTCGCTCTCGGGCGGAACGAACACCGGGGAGCTGTTTTTT.

This clonotype turned up a few times. The genes are TRBV5-6 and TRBJ1-2; a weak D match, TRBD1 (5 bases). Germline lookup yields CDR1 SGHDT and CDR2 YYEEEE. This CDR3 has 14 residues. V was trimmed by 2 bases and J by 3 bases, leaving 11 bases between them. The CDR3 loop reads CASSFPRDDYGYTF. The CDR3 DNA is TGTGCCAGCAGCTTCCCCAGGGACGACTATGGCTACACCTTC.

This clonotype appeared a few times. The J gene is TRBJ2-5, the V gene TRBV5-1; D not resolved. The length of the CDR3 is 14 residues. The germline V and J ends were trimmed by 1 base and 3 bases, with 10 bases remaining between them. Germline CDR1 and CDR2: SGHRS and YFSETQ. As DNA, the CDR3 is TGCGCCAGCAGCTTGCTAACAGTAGAAGAGACCCAGTACTTC. Its translation: CASSLLTVEETQYF.

The chain employs TRBV4-1 and TRBJ2-7; D uncertain. V lost 0 bases to trimming and J lost 12 bases, with 18 bases between them. The CDR3 spans 14 residues. Germline lookup yields CDR1 MGHRA and CDR2 YSYEKL. CDR3 sequence: CASSQDERLTPLYF. CDR3 nucleotide sequence: TGCGCCAGCAGCCAAGATGAGAGGTTAACCCCGCTGTACTTC.

This clonotype has at least ten counts. J is TRBJ2-5 and V is TRBV7-9, with D perhaps matching TRBD2 (6 bases). Germline assignment: CDR1 SEHNR and CDR2 FQNEAQ (reference sequence). The CDR3 is 13 residues long. The V and J ends lost 1 base and 4 bases respectively, with 7 bases between them. CDR3 nucleotide sequence: TGTGCCAGCAGCTTAGAACTAGCAGAGACCCAGTACTTC. As protein: CASSLELAETQYF.

A few counts support this clonotype. The chain uses TRBV25-1 and TRBJ1-1; 7 bases are a match to TRBD1. This CDR3 is 15 amino acids long. After removal of 3 bases from V and 1 base from J, the junction contained 5 bases not matched to a gene. Germline V gene sequence: CDR1 MGHDK, CDR2 SYGVNS. In DNA, the CDR3 is TGTGCCAGCAGTGACCCGAGACAGGGGAACACTGAAGCTTTCTTT. As protein: CASSDPRQGNTEAFF.

Ten or more counts support this clonotype. The chain employs TRBV7-2 and TRBJ2-7; 8 bases line up with TRBD2. Trimming took 5 bases from V and 2 from J; bases not matched to a gene: 17. Germline CDR1 and CDR2: SGHTA and FQGNSA. This CDR3 comprises 18 residues. The CDR3 loop reads CASSRANSGGQRTYEQYF. The DNA of the CDR3 is TGTGCCAGCAGCCGTGCGAATTCGGGGGGGCAAAGGACCTACGAGCAGTACTTC.

This clonotype was counted a few times. V gene TRBV5-1 combines with J gene TRBJ2-7, with 8 bases lining up with TRBD1. CDR1 and CDR2 from the germline V gene are SGHRS and YFSETQ. The trim removed 0 bases at V and 6 bases at J, leaving 8 bases unmatched. CDR3 size: 15 residues. The CDR3, as DNA: TGCGCCAGCAGCTTGGGGTGGACAGGGAGTCCCGAGCAGTACTTC. This sequence encodes CASSLGWTGSPEQYF.

The rearrangement joins TRBV29-1 to TRBJ1-2, with 8 bases matching TRBD1. The CDR3 has 15 residues. The trim removed 2 bases at V and 8 bases at J, leaving 13 bases unmatched. From germline, CDR1 is SQVTM and CDR2 ANQGSEA. The CDR3 bases are TGCAGCGTTGAACCCTTCCAGGGACAGGAGGGCGGCTACACCTTC. Its translation is CSVEPFQGQEGGYTF. The full variable domain, completed using reference TRBV29-1 and TRBJ1-2, is SAVISQKPSRDICQRGTSLTIQCQVDSQVTMMFWYRQQPGQSLTLIATANQGSEATYESGFVIDKFPISRPNLTFSTLTVSNMSPEDSSIYLCSVEPFQGQEGGYTFGSGTRLTVV.

The chain links TRBV27 to TRBJ2-2, with 8 bases fitting TRBD1. The CDR3 loop spans 15 amino acids. The V gene end was trimmed by 4 bases and the J gene end by 6 bases; junction bases not matched to a gene: 7. CDR1 and CDR2 from the germline V gene are MNHEY and SMNVEV (reference sequence). The CDR3 DNA follows: TGTGCCAGCAGTTGGGTGACAGGGGATGCCGGGGAGCTGTTTTTT. Its protein is CASSWVTGDAGELFF.

The chain combines TRBV6-1 with TRBJ2-6; no reliable D call. V was pared by 2 bases and J by 2 bases, with 13 bases between. Germline V CDR1 and CDR2: MNHNS, SASEGT. The CDR3 is 17 residues long. The CDR3 DNA follows: TGTGCCAGCAGTGAACGCCTGAAAACAACTGGGGCCAACGTCCTGACTTTC. Protein product: CASSERLKTTGANVLTF.

The chain's CDR3 is CASTRSRGAETQYF. The DNA of the CDR3 is TGTGCCAGCACCCGTTCCCGGGGTGCTGAGACCCAGTACTTC. The V gene is TRBV11-3, the J gene TRBJ2-5; TRBD2 is a possible D gene (5 bases). The CDR3 is 14 amino acids. V lost 7 bases and J 5 bases, leaving 17 bases between the germline ends. In germline, CDR1 is SGHNT, CDR2 YENEEA. Drawing the rest from reference TRBV11-3 and TRBJ2-5, the complete variable domain is EAGVVQSPRYKIIEKKQPVAFWCNPISGHNTLYWYLQNLGQGPELLIRYENEEAVDDSQLPKDRFSAERLKGVDSTLKIQPAELGDSAVYLCASTRSRGAETQYFGPGTRLLVL.

This clonotype was seen a single time. The chain joins TRBV29-1 to TRBJ2-5; the D gene is possibly TRBD2 (7 bases). The closer fit of TRBJ2-1 to the DNA end suggests the J call may be wrong. The CDR3 contains 14 residues. From germline, CDR1 is SQVTM and CDR2 ANQGSEA. CDR3 region: CSVDIGGGANEQFF. The CDR3 coding sequence is TGCAGCGTTGATATAGGGGGGGGCGCCAATGAGCAGTTCTTC.

This chain connects TRBV7-9 to TRBJ1-2; D is perhaps TRBD1 (5 bases). Germline V gives CDR1 SEHNR, CDR2 FQNEAQ (reference sequence). The length of the CDR3 is 14 residues. The CDR3 DNA reads TGTCCCGGAGGGGAACCCGGTCTTTACTATGGCTACACCTTC. Translated, it gives CPGGEPGLYYGYTF.

The chain employs TRBV7-2 and TRBJ2-1, with 7 bases lining up with TRBD2. From germline, CDR1 is SGHTA and CDR2 FQGNSA. This CDR3 is built from 12 residues. After removal of 7 bases from V and 5 bases from J, the junction contained 2 bases not matched to a gene. CDR3 sequence: CASTLADNEQFF. The CDR3 DNA sequence: TGTGCCAGCACCCTAGCGGACAATGAGCAGTTCTTC.

This chain joins TRBV5-1 and TRBJ2-5, with D perhaps TRBD2 (5 bases). The V gene's germline CDR1 is SGHRS and CDR2 YFSETQ. The CDR3 totals 15 residues. V was clipped by 3 bases and J by 4 bases, with 16 bases between them. CDR3 DNA: TGCGCCAGCAGCTCCGTCACCGGGATTGGAGAGACCCAGTACTTC. Its translation: CASSSVTGIGETQYF. Full variable domain (missing parts from reference TRBV5-1 and TRBJ2-5): KAGVTQTPRYLIKTRGQQVTLSCSPISGHRSVSWYQQTPGQGLQFLFEYFSETQRNKGNFPGRFSGRQFSNSRSEMNVSTLELGDSALYLCASSSVTGIGETQYFGPGTRLLVL.

CDR3 protein: CASSRGAPGVSSYNSPLHF. The CDR3 coding sequence is TGTGCCAGTAGCCGCGGGGCACCGGGGGTTAGCTCCTATAATTCACCCCTCCACTTT. The rearrangement uses TRBV19 and TRBJ1-6, with D perhaps TRBD1 (5 bases). Trimming shortened V by 6 bases and J by 0 bases, and 21 bases separated the two germline ends. CDR3 length: 19 residues. Germline CDR1 and CDR2: LNHDA and SQIVND (reference sequence).

The chain is built from TRBV4-1 and TRBJ2-1; 9 nucleotides agree with TRBD2. Trimming removed 1 base from V and 2 bases from J; junction bases left unmatched: 9. The germline V gene has CDR1 MGHRA and CDR2 YSYEKL. The CDR3 totals 18 residues. CDR3 DNA: TGCGCCAGCAGCCAAGCTCCCGGAGCGGGGGGCCCCTACAATGAGCAGTTCTTC. Protein sequence: CASSQAPGAGGPYNEQFF.

This chain links TRBV29-1 with TRBJ2-5, with D possibly being TRBD2 (5 bases). V shed 0 bases and J shed 11 bases, with 16 bases lying between them. Germline V CDR1 and CDR2: SQVTM, ANQGSEA. The CDR3 extends over 13 amino acids. The CDR3 is CSVEERTATRQYF. CDR3 coding DNA: TGCAGCGTTGAAGAAAGGACTGCCACCCGGCAGTACTTC.

This clonotype came up a few times. The chain employs TRBV12-3 or TRBV12-4 and TRBJ1-4; D is ambiguous. Trimming removed 4 bases at V and 0 bases at J, with 15 bases between. This CDR3 comprises 17 residues. CDR3 sequence (DNA): TGTGCCAGCAGTTATGGATTGGACCCTACAACTAATGAAAAACTGTTTTTT. Translation gives CASSYGLDPTTNEKLFF.

This clonotype was picked up a small number of times. The chain has TRBV7-9 and TRBJ2-5; 9 positions agree with TRBD1. Looked up from germline, CDR1 is SEHNR and CDR2 is FQNEAQ (reference sequence). The junction had 12 bases not matched to a gene; V was cut back by 5 bases and J by 2 bases. The CDR3 loop spans 17 amino acids. The CDR3 loop is CASSQYRDRATQETQYF. Here the CDR3 DNA reads TGTGCCAGCAGCCAATACCGGGACAGGGCCACACAAGAGACCCAGTACTTC.